This T cell receptor beta chain was identified in a study of immune heterogeneity within non-small cell lung tumors. As template, the study used bulk tumor genomic DNA at around 630 ng per sample. Several biopsies per primary tumor, spaced far apart, were taken during surgery. Patients underwent curative surgery for untreated, newly diagnosed non-small cell lung cancer. The V gene's germline CDR1 is MNHEY and CDR2 SVGEGT. The CDR3 spans 19 residues. With V trimmed by 6 bases and J by 0 bases, 10 bases remained unmatched. In a multiplex PCR, 32 V and 13 J primers amplified TCR beta CDR3. Each CDR3 protein is one row after TCRdb ran MiXCR on the multiplex PCR reads. The sample lists 20,000 to 25,000 distinct CDR3 sequences, 28% occurring once. This clonotype was counted at least ten times.

V and J are TRBV6-2 or TRBV6-3 and TRBJ2-1, with 14 bases lining up with TRBD2. Sequenced material: lung tumor tissue. This clonotype was obtained from a man aged 35 to 55 with non-small cell lung cancer. This CDR3 is CASRAGLAGEHVSYNEQFF. DNA for the CDR3: TGTGCCAGCAGGGCGGGACTAGCGGGAGAGCACGTCTCCTACAATGAGCAGTTCTTC.